The clone carrying this T cell receptor (beta chain) was seen only a few times. Its antigen is undetermined. The sequenced template was cDNA made from the entire isolated RNA. Assay: immunoSEQ multiplex PCR; the TCRdb copy retains only in-frame clones and omits some. Altogether some 640,000 clones are present, about an eighth being singletons, with the ten largest covering nearly 0.04%. The sample belongs to a study of beta chain features in type 1 diabetes. General study points: Type 1 diabetes patients had TCRB CDR3s that were shorter (moderately but significantly so) in all four CD4+ subsets.

Germline V gene sequence: CDR1 SQVTM, CDR2 ANQGSEA. The V and J ends lost 0 bases and 6 bases respectively, with 13 bases between them. The CDR3 spans 14 residues. The genes are TRBV29-1 and TRBJ2-3; the D gene is possibly TRBD2 (6 bases). The TCR sequence derives from a man younger than 35 with type 1 diabetes. Sample: naive CD4+ T cells from blood. The CDR3 DNA is TGCAGCGTTGAAGAGGGAGGTATACGGGATACGCAGTATTTT. Protein sequence: CSVEEGGIRDTQYF.